This T cell receptor beta chain was recovered during a study of OX40 agonist ivuxolimab in advanced cancers. Only in-frame clones appear in the TCRdb table, and some are missing; sequencing was by immunoSEQ multiplex PCR. Altogether over 50,000 clones are present, 80% to 95% being singletons, with the ten largest covering roughly 13%. This CDR3 contains 14 residues. Germline lookup yields CDR1 SEHNR and CDR2 FQNEAQ (reference sequence). Trimming left V 4 bases short and J 7 bases short, with 13 bases between. The sequence was obtained from an adult with an advanced solid tumor such as melanoma, head and neck, liver or kidney cancer. The chain carries TRBV7-9 and TRBJ1-4; weak D call: TRBD1 (5 bases). The source was CD4+ or CD8+ T cells sorted from blood, collected in a trial of the OX40 agonist ivuxolimab. The CDR3 is CASSSATVGEKLFF. The CDR3 DNA sequence: TGTGCCAGCAGCTCGGCGACAGTGGGTGAAAAACTGTTTTTT.